One and the same sample provided the 3 T cell receptor beta chains below, sequenced in a study of cytomegalovirus exposure and HLA in healthy donors. The PCR used 60 Vbeta and 13 Jbeta primers. The repertoire was sequenced with immunoSEQ multiplex PCR; TCRdb's copy has only in-frame clones and lacks some. This table holds 150,000 to 200,000 clones, nearly 80% found once. The sequenced sample was PBMCs. These receptors originate from a man aged 45 to 65 in good health and CMV-seropositive.

V gene TRBV4-2 combines with J gene TRBJ2-5; 11 nucleotides agree with TRBD1. The better agreement between TRBJ2-7 and the DNA end casts doubt on the J call. In germline, CDR1 is LGHNA, CDR2 YNFKEQ. The CDR3 loop spans 16 amino acids. As DNA, the CDR3 is TGTGCCAGCAGCTTTAGACCGGGACAGGGGGCCTACGAGCAGTACTTC. It specifies CASSFRPGQGAYEQYF.

The rearrangement joins TRBV19 to TRBJ2-2; TRBD1 matches at 8 bases. This CDR3 is 14 amino acids long. J lost 7 bases, V lost 7 bases, and 8 bases had no gene match. CDR1 is LNHDA, CDR2 SQIVND, per germline (reference sequence). The CDR3 nucleotides read TGTGCCAGTACTAGACAGGGGCTCGGCGGGGAGCTGTTTTTT. Translating it yields CASTRQGLGGELFF.

This chain uses TRBV7-8 with TRBJ1-5; perhaps TRBD1 as D (5 bases). Germline V gives CDR1 SGHVS, CDR2 FQNEAQ. The CDR3 spans 13 residues. The ends were cut back, 0 bases at V and 6 bases at J, with 6 bases in the middle. The CDR3 reads CASSLARAQPQHF. CDR3 nucleotides: TGTGCCAGCAGCTTAGCCAGGGCTCAGCCCCAGCATTTT.